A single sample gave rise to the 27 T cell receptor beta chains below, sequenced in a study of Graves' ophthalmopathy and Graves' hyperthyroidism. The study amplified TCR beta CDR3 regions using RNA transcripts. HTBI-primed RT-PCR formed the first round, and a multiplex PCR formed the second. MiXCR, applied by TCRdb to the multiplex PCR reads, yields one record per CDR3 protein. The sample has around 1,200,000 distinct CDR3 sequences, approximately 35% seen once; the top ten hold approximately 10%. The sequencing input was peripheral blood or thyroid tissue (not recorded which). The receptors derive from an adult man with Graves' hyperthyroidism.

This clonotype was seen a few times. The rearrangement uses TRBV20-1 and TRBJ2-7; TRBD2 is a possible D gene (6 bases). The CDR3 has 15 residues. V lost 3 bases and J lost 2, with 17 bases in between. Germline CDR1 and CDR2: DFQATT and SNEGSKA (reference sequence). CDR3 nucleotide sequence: TGCAGTGCTAGCGGTATCCTAGCGAGGCCCTACGAGCAGTACTTC. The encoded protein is CSASGILARPYEQYF.

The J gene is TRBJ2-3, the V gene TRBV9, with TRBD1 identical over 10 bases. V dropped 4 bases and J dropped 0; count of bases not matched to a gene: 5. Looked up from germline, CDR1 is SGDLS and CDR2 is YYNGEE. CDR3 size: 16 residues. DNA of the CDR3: TGTGCCAGCAGCACCCGGACAGGGGGAAGCACAGATACGCAGTATTTT. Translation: CASSTRTGGSTDTQYF.

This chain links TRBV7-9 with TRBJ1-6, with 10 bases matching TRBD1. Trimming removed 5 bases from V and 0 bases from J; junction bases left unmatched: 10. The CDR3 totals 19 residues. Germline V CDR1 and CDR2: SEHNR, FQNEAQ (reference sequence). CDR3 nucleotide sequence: TGTGCCAGCAGCGACCGGGACAGGGGAACAGGCTCCTATAATTCACCCCTCCACTTT. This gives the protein CASSDRDRGTGSYNSPLHF.

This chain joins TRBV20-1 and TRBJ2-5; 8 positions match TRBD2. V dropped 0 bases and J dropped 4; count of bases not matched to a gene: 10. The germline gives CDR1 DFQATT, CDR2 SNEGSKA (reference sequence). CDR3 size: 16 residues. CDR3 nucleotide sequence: TGCAGTGCTAGAGATCAGGCGGGAGGCTTTGGAGAGACCCAGTACTTC. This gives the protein CSARDQAGGFGETQYF.

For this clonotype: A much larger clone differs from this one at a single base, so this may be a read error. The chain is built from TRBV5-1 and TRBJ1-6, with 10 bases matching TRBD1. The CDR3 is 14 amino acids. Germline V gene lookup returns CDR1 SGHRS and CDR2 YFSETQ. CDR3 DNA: TGCGCCGGCAGCGGGACAGGGGATAATTCACCCCTCCACTTT. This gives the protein CAGSGTGDNSPLHF.

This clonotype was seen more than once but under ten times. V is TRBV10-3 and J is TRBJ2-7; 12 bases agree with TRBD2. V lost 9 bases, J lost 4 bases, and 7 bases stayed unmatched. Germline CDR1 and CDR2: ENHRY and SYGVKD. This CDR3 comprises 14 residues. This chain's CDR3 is CAIRALAGGYEQYF. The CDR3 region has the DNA TGTGCCATAAGAGCCCTAGCGGGAGGGTACGAGCAGTACTTC.

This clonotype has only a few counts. Written as DNA, the CDR3 is TGTGCCAGCAGTCCCTCCTTGGTTGGACGGAACTATGGCTACACCTTC. It codes for CASSPSLVGRNYGYTF. V usage is TRBV3-1 and J usage is TRBJ1-2; no firm D call. Per germline, CDR1 LGHDT and CDR2 YNNKEL (reference sequence). Trimming left V 6 bases short and J 2 bases short, with 19 bases between. This CDR3 region has 16 residues.

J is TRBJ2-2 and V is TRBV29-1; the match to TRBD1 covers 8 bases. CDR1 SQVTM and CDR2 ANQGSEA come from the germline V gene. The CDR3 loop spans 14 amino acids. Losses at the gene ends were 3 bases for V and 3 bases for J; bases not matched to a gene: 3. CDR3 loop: CSVDETGDTGELFF. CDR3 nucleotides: TGCAGCGTTGATGAGACAGGGGACACCGGGGAGCTGTTTTTT.

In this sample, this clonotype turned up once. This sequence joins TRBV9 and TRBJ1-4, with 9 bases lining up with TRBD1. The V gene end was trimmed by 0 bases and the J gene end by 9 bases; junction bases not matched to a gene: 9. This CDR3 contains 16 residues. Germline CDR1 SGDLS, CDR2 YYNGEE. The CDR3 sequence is CASSVETGGGGQKLFF. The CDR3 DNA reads TGTGCCAGCAGCGTAGAGACAGGGGGGGGGGGCCAAAAACTGTTTTTT.

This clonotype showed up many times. The CDR3 sequence is CSVIELYEQYF. CDR3 nucleotide sequence: TGCAGCGTTATAGAATTGTACGAGCAGTACTTC. The V call is TRBV29-1, the J call TRBJ2-7; the D is unclear. CDR3 length equals 11 residues. V lost 5 bases to trimming and J lost 4 bases, with 9 bases between them. Germline CDR1 and CDR2: SQVTM and ANQGSEA.

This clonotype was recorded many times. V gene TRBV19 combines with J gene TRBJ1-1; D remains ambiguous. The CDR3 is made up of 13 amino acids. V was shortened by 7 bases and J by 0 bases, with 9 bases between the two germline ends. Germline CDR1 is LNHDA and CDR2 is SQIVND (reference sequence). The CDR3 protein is CASKTGVNTEAFF. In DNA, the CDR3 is TGTGCCAGTAAGACGGGCGTGAACACTGAAGCTTTCTTT.

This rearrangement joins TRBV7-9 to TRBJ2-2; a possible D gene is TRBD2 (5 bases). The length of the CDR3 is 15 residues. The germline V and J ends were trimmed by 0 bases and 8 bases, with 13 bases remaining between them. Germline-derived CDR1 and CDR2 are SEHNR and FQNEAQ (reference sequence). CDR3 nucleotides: TGTGCCAGCAGCTTAGCTTCGGACTTTTTGGGGGAGCTGTTTTTT. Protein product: CASSLASDFLGELFF. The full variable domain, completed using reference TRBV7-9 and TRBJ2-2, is DTGVSQNPRHKITKRGQNVTFRCDPISEHNRLYWYRQTLGQGPEFLTYFQNEAQLEKSRLLSDRFSAERPKGSFSTLEIQRTEQGDSAMYLCASSLASDFLGELFFGEGSRLTVL.

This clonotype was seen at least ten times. CDR3 residues: CASSLDYFSPLHF. The CDR3 DNA reads TGTGCCAGCAGCTTAGACTACTTCTCACCCCTCCACTTT. The rearrangement uses TRBV7-2 and TRBJ1-6; D unresolved. CDR1 SGHTA and CDR2 FQGNSA come from the germline V gene. V dropped 1 base and J dropped 10 bases, with 8 bases sitting between them. The CDR3 consists of 13 residues.

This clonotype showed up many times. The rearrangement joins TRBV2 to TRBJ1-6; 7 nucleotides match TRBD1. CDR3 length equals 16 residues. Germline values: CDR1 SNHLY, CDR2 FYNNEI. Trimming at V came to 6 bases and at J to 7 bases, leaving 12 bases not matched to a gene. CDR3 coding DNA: TGTGCCAGCAGCCGGAGGGGAGGGACAGAGAATTCACCCCTCCACTTT. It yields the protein CASSRRGGTENSPLHF.

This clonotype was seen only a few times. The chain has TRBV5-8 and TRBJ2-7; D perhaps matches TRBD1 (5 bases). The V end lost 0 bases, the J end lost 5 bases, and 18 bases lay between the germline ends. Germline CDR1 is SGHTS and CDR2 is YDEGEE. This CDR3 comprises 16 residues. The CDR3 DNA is TGTGCCAGCAGCTTGGAGTCGCAGGGTCCTTCCGACGAGCAGTACTTC. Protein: CASSLESQGPSDEQYF.

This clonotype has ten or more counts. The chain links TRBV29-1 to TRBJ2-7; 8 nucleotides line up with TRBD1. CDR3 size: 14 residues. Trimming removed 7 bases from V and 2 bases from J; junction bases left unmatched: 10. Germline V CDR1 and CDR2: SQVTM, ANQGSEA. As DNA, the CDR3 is TGCAGCGGTGGACAGGGAATTGGGACCTACGAGCAGTACTTC. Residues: CSGGQGIGTYEQYF.

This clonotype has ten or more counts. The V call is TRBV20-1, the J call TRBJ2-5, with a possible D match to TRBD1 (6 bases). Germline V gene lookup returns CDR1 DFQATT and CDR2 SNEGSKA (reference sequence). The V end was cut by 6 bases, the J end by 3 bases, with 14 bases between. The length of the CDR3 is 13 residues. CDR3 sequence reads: CSATNRTEETQYF. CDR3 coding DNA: TGCAGTGCCACGAACAGGACAGAAGAGACCCAGTACTTC.

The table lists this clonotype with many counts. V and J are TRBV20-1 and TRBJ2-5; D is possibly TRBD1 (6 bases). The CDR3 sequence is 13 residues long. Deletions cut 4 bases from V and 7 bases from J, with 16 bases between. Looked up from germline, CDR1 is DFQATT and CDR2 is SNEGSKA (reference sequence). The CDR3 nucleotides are TGCAGTGCTATTCGACAGGCAGTTACGACCCAGTACTTC. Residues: CSAIRQAVTTQYF.

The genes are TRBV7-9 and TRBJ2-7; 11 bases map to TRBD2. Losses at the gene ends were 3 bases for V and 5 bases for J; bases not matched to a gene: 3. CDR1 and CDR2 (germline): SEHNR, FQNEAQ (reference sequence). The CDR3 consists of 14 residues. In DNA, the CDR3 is TGTGCCAGCAGCTTGACTAGCGGGGCAGACGAGCAGTACTTC. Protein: CASSLTSGADEQYF.

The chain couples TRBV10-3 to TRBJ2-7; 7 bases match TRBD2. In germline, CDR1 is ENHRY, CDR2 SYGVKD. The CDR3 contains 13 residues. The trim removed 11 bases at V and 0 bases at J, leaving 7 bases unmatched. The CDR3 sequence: CAVLRTSSYEQYF. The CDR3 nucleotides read TGTGCCGTCCTGAGGACTAGCTCCTACGAGCAGTACTTC.

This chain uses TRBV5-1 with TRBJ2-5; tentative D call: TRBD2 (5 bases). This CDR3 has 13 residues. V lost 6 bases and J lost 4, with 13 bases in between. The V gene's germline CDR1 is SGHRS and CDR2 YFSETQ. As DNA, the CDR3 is TGCGCCAGCACTACTAGTTCCCCAGAGACCCAGTACTTC. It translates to CASTTSSPETQYF.

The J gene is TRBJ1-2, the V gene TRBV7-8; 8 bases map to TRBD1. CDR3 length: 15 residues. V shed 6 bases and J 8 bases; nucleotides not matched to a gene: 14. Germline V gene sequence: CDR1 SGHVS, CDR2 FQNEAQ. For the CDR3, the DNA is TGTGCCAGCAGGTCTGGGACAGGTATTCCTCGGGGCTACACCTTC. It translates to CASRSGTGIPRGYTF.

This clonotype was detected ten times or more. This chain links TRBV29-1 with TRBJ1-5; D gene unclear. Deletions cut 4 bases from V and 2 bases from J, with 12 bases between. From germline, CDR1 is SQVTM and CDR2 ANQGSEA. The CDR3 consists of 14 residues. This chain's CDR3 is CSVAGSGGNQPQHF. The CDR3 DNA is TGCAGCGTTGCCGGGTCGGGAGGCAATCAGCCCCAGCATTTT.

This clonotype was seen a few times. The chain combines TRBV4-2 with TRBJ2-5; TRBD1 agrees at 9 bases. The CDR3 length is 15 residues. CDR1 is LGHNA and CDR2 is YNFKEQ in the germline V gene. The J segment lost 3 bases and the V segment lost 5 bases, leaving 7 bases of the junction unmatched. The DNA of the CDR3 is TGTGCCAGCAGCTCGCCTCGACAGGGGGAAGAGACCCAGTACTTC. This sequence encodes CASSSPRQGEETQYF.

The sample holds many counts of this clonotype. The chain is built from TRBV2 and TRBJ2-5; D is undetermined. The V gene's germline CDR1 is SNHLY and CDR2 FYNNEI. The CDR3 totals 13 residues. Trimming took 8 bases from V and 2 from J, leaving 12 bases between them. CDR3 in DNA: TGTGCCAGCTTATTGGGGTTACAAGAGACCCAGTACTTC. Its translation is CASLLGLQETQYF.

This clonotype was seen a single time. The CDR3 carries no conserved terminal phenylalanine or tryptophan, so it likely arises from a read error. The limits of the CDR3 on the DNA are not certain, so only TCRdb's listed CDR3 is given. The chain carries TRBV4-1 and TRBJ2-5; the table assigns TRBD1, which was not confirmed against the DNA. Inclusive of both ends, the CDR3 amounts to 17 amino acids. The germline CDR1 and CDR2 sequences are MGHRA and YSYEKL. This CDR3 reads CASSLHVQVSYGYTFGS.

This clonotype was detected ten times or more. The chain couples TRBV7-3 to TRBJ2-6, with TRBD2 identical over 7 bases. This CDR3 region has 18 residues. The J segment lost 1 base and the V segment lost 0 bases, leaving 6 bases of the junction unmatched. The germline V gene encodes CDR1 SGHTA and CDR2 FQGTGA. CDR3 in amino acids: CASSLTVYGGSGANVLTF. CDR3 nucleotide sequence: TGTGCCAGCAGCTTAACGGTTTACGGGGGGTCTGGGGCCAACGTCCTGACTTTC.